Sequencing of this TCR beta chain was carried out in a study of T cell repertoires in cytomegalovirus infection. Study details: Indications came from public TCR beta signatures; they pointed to CMV infection and to a matching HLA type. The study's findings and limits: The ex vivo response was dominated by HLA-C-restricted CMV-specific TCR beta clonotypes. Accumulated public TCR beta family frequency recognized individuals carrying CMV together with the relevant HLA.

A few counts support this clonotype. Its antigen is as yet unknown. In germline, CDR1 is MDHEN, CDR2 SYDVKM. The length of the CDR3 is 16 residues. V gave up 5 bases and J gave up 5 bases; unmatched junction bases: 14. TCRdb used MiXCR to reprocess the reads, holding one entry per CDR3 protein. Of about 260,000 distinct CDR3 sequences listed, roughly 9% were seen once; the top ten hold roughly 15%. The receptor was isolated from a human donor in good health (CMV status not recorded). Some clones in this sample may be carry-over from other donors' samples. Sequencing used PBMCs. The chain combines TRBV28 with TRBJ1-1; 7 bases map to TRBD1. Written as DNA, the CDR3 is TGTGCCAGCAGTATCGCACAGGGGACGCAAGGGACTGAAGCTTTCTTT. This sequence encodes CASSIAQGTQGTEAFF.